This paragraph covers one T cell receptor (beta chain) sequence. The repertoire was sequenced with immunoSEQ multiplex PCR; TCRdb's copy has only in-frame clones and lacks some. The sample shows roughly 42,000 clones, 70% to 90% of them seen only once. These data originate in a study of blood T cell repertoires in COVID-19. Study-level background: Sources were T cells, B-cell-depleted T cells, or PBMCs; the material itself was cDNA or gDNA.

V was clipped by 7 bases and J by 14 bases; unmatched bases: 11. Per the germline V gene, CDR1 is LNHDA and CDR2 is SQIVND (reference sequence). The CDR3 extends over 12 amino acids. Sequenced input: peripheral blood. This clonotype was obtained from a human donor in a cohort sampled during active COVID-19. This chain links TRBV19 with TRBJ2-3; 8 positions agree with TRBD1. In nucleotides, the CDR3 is TGTGCCAGTAACGATGGACCCGGGACAGGGTATTTT. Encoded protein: CASNDGPGTGYF. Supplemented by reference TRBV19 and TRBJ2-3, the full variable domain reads DGGITQSPKYLFRKEGQNVTLSCEQNLNHDAMYWYRQDPGQGLRLIYYSQIVNDFQKGDIAEGYSVSREKKESFPLTVTSAQKNPTAFYLCASNDGPGTGYFGPGTRLTVL.